These T cell receptor beta chains were read from a single sample in a study of T-cell reconstitution after alpha-beta-depleted transplantation in children. Via MiXCR, TCRdb re-called the PCR reads, giving one row per CDR3 protein. The profile shows around 670,000 distinct CDR3 sequences, about 12% of them singletons. Material: PBMCs, obtained before TCRalphabeta/CD19-depleted stem cell transplant. Every receptor here comes from a girl aged 2-15 years with congenital amegakaryocytic thrombocytopenia, due to receive a stem cell transplant. The conserved cysteine and the conserved F or W are not part of the CDR3 here. Fields, in order: clone size, V gene, CDR3 protein. Rows may omit the clone size; those that give it use once, few, many or a size class.

>-|TRBV7-2
ASRVTGKDTEAF
>few|TRBV28
ASSWTGAYNEQF
>-|TRBV9
ASSHGGTPDYNEQF
>few|TRBV7-2
ASTPLSNEQF
>many|TRBV12-3/TRBV12-4
ASSALQAIPQF
>many|TRBV5-1
ASSRPSSGTSINNEQF
>-|TRBV20-1
SASFVGATAYNEQF
>few|TRBV10-3
ATRKRDRYEQY
>-|TRBV20-1
SARSLAGRDATDTQY
>many|TRBV5-1
ASRGDFLSYEQY
>-|TRBV5-1
ASSPWTAERSSTDTQY
>many|TRBV20-1
SASTGGPQETQY
>many|TRBV29-1
SGWYPNTGELF
>few|TRBV5-1
ASTLGTGATGANVLT
>many|TRBV12-3/TRBV12-4
ASQALRTNYGYT
>many|TRBV7-2
ASSYQSGGTDTQY
>-|TRBV9
ASSEGFWATNEKLF
>few|TRBV3-1
ASSHELEVETQY
>few|TRBV6-1
ASSEDPGTRGLTQY
>many|TRBV7-2
ASSLVQGEQPQH
>many|TRBV7-6
ASSRTGQSFVGGSTDTQY
>few|TRBV20-1
SAPKGPLNEQF
>-|TRBV20-1
SAPQQGAGGNTIY